The 16 T cell receptor beta chains given below trace back to one sample, sequenced in a study of CXCR3 chemokines and chemotherapy response in bladder cancer. TCRdb processed the PCR reads anew with MiXCR; each CDR3 protein has one entry. There are approximately 13,000 distinct CDR3 sequences in the sample; approximately 13% occur only once, and 25% to 30% lies in the top ten. This specimen was collected from a patient whose treatment included neoadjuvant chemotherapy. These receptors were obtained from a human donor with bladder cancer that did not respond to neoadjuvant chemotherapy.

This clonotype is medium-sized by share. The chain carries TRBV6-5 and TRBJ1-6; D remains unclear. CDR3 length: 15 residues. The germline gives CDR1 MNHEY, CDR2 SVGAGI. Trimming pared 0 bases from V and 8 bases from J, leaving 11 bases between. The CDR3 spells CASSYSRVGDSPLHF. The CDR3 region has the DNA TGTGCCAGCAGTTACTCGAGGGTTGGCGATTCACCCCTCCACTTT.

This clonotype was counted at least ten times. The chain has TRBV6-1 and TRBJ2-3, with TRBD1 matching 8 bases. Germline V gives CDR1 MNHNS, CDR2 SASEGT. The CDR3 has 17 amino acids. The V segment lost 0 bases and the J segment 1 base; nucleotides outside the gene matches: 6. The CDR3 protein is CASSEAEAGGGTDTQYF. The CDR3 bases are TGTGCCAGCAGTGAAGCGGAAGCAGGGGGCGGCACAGATACGCAGTATTTT.

V is TRBV5-6 and J is TRBJ1-4; possibly TRBD1 for D (6 bases). The germline gives CDR1 SGHDT, CDR2 YYEEEE. With 6 bases removed from V and 8 bases from J, the gap between germline ends came to 20 bases. The CDR3 has 15 residues. CDR3 sequence: CASNHRAAPREKLFF. Here the CDR3 DNA reads TGTGCCAGCAACCACAGGGCAGCCCCCCGGGAAAAACTGTTTTTT.

This chain links TRBV5-4 with TRBJ1-1, with 8 bases matching TRBD1. Germline V CDR1 and CDR2: SGHNT, YYREEE (reference sequence). The CDR3 sequence is 14 residues long. V lost 3 bases, J lost 3 bases, and 4 bases stayed unmatched. The CDR3 loop reads CASSWNRGDTEAFF. The CDR3 DNA reads as TGTGCCAGCAGCTGGAACAGGGGGGACACTGAAGCTTTCTTT.

Within the sample, this clonotype is medium-sized (0.01 to 0.1%). The V call is TRBV19, the J call TRBJ2-2; D gene uncertain. CDR3 length: 15 residues. In germline, CDR1 is LNHDA, CDR2 SQIVND (reference sequence). Trimming left V 8 bases short and J 0 bases short, with 13 bases between. The CDR3 nucleotides read TGTGCCAGTCAAAAATCCTTCGCGAACACCGGGGAGCTGTTTTTT. Translation gives CASQKSFANTGELFF.

This clonotype occurred many times. The chain links TRBV30 to TRBJ2-4; 10 nucleotides match TRBD1. CDR3 length equals 13 residues. The V gene end was trimmed by 2 bases and the J gene end by 8 bases; junction bases not matched to a gene: 3. Germline CDR1 reads GTSNPN; CDR2 reads SVGIG (reference sequence). CDR3 nucleotide sequence: TGTGCCTGGAGTAGGGACAGGGGAGACATTCAGTACTTC. Translating gives CAWSRDRGDIQYF.

The rearrangement links TRBV20-1 to TRBJ2-7, with TRBD2 matching over 8 bases. This CDR3 is built from 13 residues. Germline V gives CDR1 DFQATT, CDR2 SNEGSKA (reference sequence). V gave up 3 bases and J gave up 7 bases; unmatched junction bases: 8. CDR3 DNA sequence: TGCAGTGCTAGTACGGGGGGGCCGGGAGAGCAGTACTTC. Translation: CSASTGGPGEQYF.

At least ten counts were recorded for this clonotype. The J gene is TRBJ1-1, the V gene TRBV27; the D gene is possibly TRBD1 (5 bases). The CDR3 runs to 16 residues. Per germline, CDR1 MNHEY and CDR2 SMNVEV (reference sequence). V dropped 4 bases and J dropped 1 base, with 16 bases sitting between them. CDR3 DNA: TGTGCCAGCAGTTACTCTGGGGCGGGACCGAACACTGAAGCTTTCTTT. Translating gives CASSYSGAGPNTEAFF.

Comment on this clonotype: No DNA is shown, since the ends of the CDR3 on it are uncertain; the CDR3 is the one TCRdb lists. The chain joins TRBV19 to TRBJ2-6; the DNA was not used to check the table's D call, TRBD1. Germline CDR1 LNHDA, CDR2 SQIVND (reference sequence). The length of the CDR3 is 19 amino acids, counting both ends. The CDR3 spells CATEGGEQFFGPGANVLTF.

This clonotype was recorded many times. The V call is TRBV7-2, the J call TRBJ2-4; D remains unclear. V was clipped by 1 base and J by 9 bases, with 13 bases between them. CDR3 length: 14 residues. Germline loops: CDR1 SGHTA, CDR2 FQGNSA. This chain's CDR3 is CASSLGSPSSIQYF. The CDR3 DNA is TGTGCCAGCAGCTTAGGGTCCCCATCTAGCATTCAGTACTTC.

Ten or more counts support this clonotype. The chain joins TRBV19 to TRBJ2-2; TRBD1 aligns across 9 bases. Germline loops: CDR1 LNHDA, CDR2 SQIVND (reference sequence). The CDR3 has 14 amino acids. The V gene end was trimmed by 6 bases and the J gene end by 6 bases; junction bases not matched to a gene: 5. The CDR3 spells CASRKGQGPGELFF. As DNA, the CDR3 is TGTGCCAGTAGAAAGGGACAGGGTCCCGGGGAGCTGTTTTTT.

The V gene is TRBV6-5, the J gene TRBJ2-7; D ambiguous. Trimming cost V 5 bases and J 4 bases, with 15 bases left between them. CDR3 length equals 14 residues. Germline CDR1 MNHEY, CDR2 SVGAGI. DNA of the CDR3: TGTGCCAGCAGTAGACCGGGCGTATTTTACGAGCAGTACTTC. Amino acids: CASSRPGVFYEQYF.

This clonotype occurred a few times. The rearrangement joins TRBV30 to TRBJ2-3; D possibly corresponds to TRBD2 (6 bases). The CDR3 contains 17 residues. Deletions cut 4 bases from V and 0 bases from J, with 20 bases between. Germline CDR1 reads GTSNPN; CDR2 reads SVGIG (reference sequence). This chain's CDR3 is CAWTAGLPPRSTDTQYF. In nucleotides, the CDR3 is TGTGCCTGGACCGCGGGACTTCCGCCCCGAAGCACAGATACGCAGTATTTT.

This sequence joins TRBV12-5 and TRBJ2-1; D is possibly TRBD2 (5 bases). Trimming cost V 7 bases and J 10 bases, with 11 bases left between them. This CDR3 is built from 11 residues. Germline V gene lookup returns CDR1 LGHNT and CDR2 FRNRAP. CDR3 sequence (DNA): TGTGCTAGTGTGAATAGCGTAGAGCAGTTCTTC. Its translation is CASVNSVEQFF.

This clonotype was counted ten times or more. The V call is TRBV19, the J call TRBJ1-5; D remains ambiguous. CDR3 size: 14 residues. Trimming left V 3 bases short and J 3 bases short, with 9 bases between. Germline V lookup: CDR1 LNHDA, CDR2 SQIVND (reference sequence). CDR3 DNA sequence: TGTGCCAGTAGTATTTCAACAGTCAATCAGCCCCAGCATTTT. It encodes CASSISTVNQPQHF.

This clonotype was counted many times. This chain's CDR3 is CASQWEGNQPQHF. The DNA of the CDR3 is TGTGCCAGCCAGTGGGAGGGCAATCAGCCCCAGCATTTT. The V call is TRBV6-1, the J call TRBJ1-5; D is unresolved. The V and J ends lost 8 bases and 2 bases respectively, with 10 bases between them. The germline CDR1 and CDR2 sequences are MNHNS and SASEGT. This CDR3 region has 13 residues.